The 3 T cell receptor beta chains in this list originate from one sample, sequenced in a study of T-cell memory formation after mild COVID-19. One entry per CDR3 protein results from TCRdb running MiXCR on the 5' RACE reads. Of more than 250,000 distinct CDR3 sequences listed, about a sixth are singletons. The specimen was PBMCs or a T cell subset sorted from them (not recorded which). Receptor source: a man between 18 and 35 years old who had mild COVID-19 (a few samples of this study predate the infection). Cell type and time point are not known.

This clonotype was detected a few times. The rearrangement joins TRBV5-1 to TRBJ1-2; maybe TRBD1 (5 bases). The CDR3 covers 14 residues. Germline V gene lookup returns CDR1 SGHRS and CDR2 YFSETQ. The V gene lost 4 bases and the J gene lost 2 bases, with 12 bases spanning the gap. CDR3 region: CASSQDAGNYGYTF. In nucleotides, the CDR3 is TGCGCCAGCAGCCAAGACGCAGGGAACTATGGCTACACCTTC.

This clonotype was counted between two and nine times. The chain joins TRBV20-1 to TRBJ2-1, with 10 bases identical to TRBD2. This CDR3 has 16 residues. CDR1 DFQATT and CDR2 SNEGSKA come from the germline V gene (reference sequence). Losses at the gene ends were 3 bases for V and 5 bases for J; bases not matched to a gene: 10. CDR3 DNA sequence: TGCAGTGCTAGGCGTTTAGCGGGGGGCCAAAACAATGAGCAGTTCTTC. Protein sequence: CSARRLAGGQNNEQFF.

The sample holds a few counts of this clonotype. The chain recombines TRBV28 with TRBJ2-7, with 9 bases fitting TRBD2. The germline CDR1 and CDR2 sequences are MDHEN and SYDVKM. The CDR3 sequence is 14 residues long. The junction had 9 bases not matched to a gene; V was cut back by 8 bases and J by 4 bases. CDR3 coding DNA: TGTGCCAGCGTACAGGGGACTAGCCCGTACGAGCAGTACGTC. This sequence encodes CASVQGTSPYEQYV.